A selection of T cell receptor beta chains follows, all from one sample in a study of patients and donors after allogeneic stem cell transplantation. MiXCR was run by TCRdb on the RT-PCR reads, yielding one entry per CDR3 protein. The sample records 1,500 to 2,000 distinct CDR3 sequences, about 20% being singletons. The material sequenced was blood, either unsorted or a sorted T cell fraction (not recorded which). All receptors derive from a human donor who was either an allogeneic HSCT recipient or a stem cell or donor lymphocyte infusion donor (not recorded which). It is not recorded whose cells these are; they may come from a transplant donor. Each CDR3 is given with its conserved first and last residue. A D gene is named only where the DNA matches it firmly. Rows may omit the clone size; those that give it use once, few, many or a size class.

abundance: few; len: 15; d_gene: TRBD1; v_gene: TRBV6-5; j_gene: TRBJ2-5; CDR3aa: CASSPGQVLKETQYF; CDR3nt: TGTGCCAGCAGTCCTGGACAGGTCCTCAAAGAGACCCAGTACTTC
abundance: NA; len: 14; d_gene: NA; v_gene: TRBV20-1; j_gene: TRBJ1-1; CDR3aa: CSATPGHRNTEAFF; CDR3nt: TGCAGTGCTACGCCGGGACACAGGAACACTGAAGCTTTCTTT
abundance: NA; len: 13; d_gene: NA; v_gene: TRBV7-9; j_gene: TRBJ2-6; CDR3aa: CASSFGGANVLTF; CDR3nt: TGTGCCAGCAGCTTTGGTGGGGCCAACGTCCTGACTTTC
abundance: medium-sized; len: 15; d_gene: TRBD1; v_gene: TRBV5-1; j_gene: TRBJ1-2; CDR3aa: CASSLASNRGSGYTF; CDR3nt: TGCGCCAGCAGCTTGGCCTCGAACAGGGGATCTGGCTACACCTTC
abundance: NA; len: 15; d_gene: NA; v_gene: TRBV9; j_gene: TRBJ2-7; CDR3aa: CASSVSPLDNYEQYF; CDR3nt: TGTGCCAGCAGCGTAAGCCCTCTGGATAACTACGAGCAGTACTTC
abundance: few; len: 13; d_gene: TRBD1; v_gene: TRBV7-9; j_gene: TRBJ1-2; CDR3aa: CASSGQAFYGYTF; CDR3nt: TGTGCCAGCAGCGGACAGGCTTTCTATGGCTACACCTTC
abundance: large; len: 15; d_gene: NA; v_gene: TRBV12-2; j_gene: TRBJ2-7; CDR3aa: CASRLVEGGPYEQYF; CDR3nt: TGTGCAAGTCGCTTAGTGGAGGGAGGGCCCTACGAGCAGTACTTC
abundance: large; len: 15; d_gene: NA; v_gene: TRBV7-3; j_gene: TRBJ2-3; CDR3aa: CASSLTTKSTDTQYF; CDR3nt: TGTGCCAGCAGCTTAACGACGAAAAGCACAGATACGCAGTATTTT
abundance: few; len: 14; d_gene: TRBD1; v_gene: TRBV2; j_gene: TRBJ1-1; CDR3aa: CASSLNRGSTEAFF; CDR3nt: TGTGCCAGCAGTCTAAACAGGGGGAGCACTGAAGCTTTCTTT
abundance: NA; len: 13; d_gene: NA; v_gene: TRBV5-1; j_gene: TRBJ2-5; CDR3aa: CASSLRRGETQYF; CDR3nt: TGCGCCAGCAGCTTGAGAAGGGGAGAGACCCAGTACTTC
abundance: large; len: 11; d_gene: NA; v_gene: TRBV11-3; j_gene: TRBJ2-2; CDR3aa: CASSLDRELFF; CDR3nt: TGTGCCAGCAGCTTAGATCGGGAGCTGTTTTTT
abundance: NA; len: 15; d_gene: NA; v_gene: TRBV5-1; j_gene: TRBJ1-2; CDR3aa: CASSLALEPGDGYTF; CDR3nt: TGCGCCAGCAGCTTGGCCCTGGAACCAGGGGATGGCTACACCTTC
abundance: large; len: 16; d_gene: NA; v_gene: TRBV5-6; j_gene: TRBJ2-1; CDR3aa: CASSTTAGSIYNEQFF; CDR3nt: TGTGCCAGCAGCACCACCGCAGGGTCGATTTACAATGAGCAGTTCTTC
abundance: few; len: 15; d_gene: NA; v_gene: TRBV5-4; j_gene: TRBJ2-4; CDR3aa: CASSPDGRAKNIQYF; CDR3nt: TGTGCCAGCAGCCCAGACGGACGGGCCAAAAACATTCAGTACTTC
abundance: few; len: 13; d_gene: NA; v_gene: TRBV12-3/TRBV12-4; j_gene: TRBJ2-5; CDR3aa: CASARQGGETQYF; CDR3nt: TGTGCCAGCGCGAGACAGGGAGGGGAGACCCAGTACTTC
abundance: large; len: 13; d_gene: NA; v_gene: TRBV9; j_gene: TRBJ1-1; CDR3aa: CASSEAGSTEAFF; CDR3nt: TGTGCCAGCAGCGAAGCAGGGAGCACTGAAGCTTTCTTT
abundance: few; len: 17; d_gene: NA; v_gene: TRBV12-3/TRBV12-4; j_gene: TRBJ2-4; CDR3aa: CASSPTLSGAAKNIQYF; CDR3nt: TGTGCCAGCAGCCCGACCCTTTCCGGGGCGGCCAAAAACATTCAGTACTTC
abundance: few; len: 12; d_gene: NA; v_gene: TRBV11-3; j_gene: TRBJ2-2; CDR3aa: CASRIDGVELFF; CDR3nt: TGTGCCAGCCGTATAGACGGTGTAGAGCTGTTTTTT
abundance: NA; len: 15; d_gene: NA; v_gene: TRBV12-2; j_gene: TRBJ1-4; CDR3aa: CASRSPVTTNEKLFF; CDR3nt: TGTGCAAGTCGCTCCCCGGTTACAACTAATGAAAAACTGTTTTTT
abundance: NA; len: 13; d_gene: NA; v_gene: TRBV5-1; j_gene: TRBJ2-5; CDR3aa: CASSLEGQETQYF; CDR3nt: TGCGCCAGCAGCTTGGAGGGCCAAGAGACCCAGTACTTC
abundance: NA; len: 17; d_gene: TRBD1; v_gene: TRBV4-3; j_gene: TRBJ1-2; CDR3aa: CASSLRTGTDNPYGYTF; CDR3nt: TGCGCCAGCAGCCTCAGGACAGGGACGGATAACCCCTATGGCTACACCTTC
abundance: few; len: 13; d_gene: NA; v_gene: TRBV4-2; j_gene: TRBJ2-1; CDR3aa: CASSQAGRSGQFF; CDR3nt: TGTGCCAGCAGCCAAGCGGGGAGGTCTGGGCAGTTCTTC
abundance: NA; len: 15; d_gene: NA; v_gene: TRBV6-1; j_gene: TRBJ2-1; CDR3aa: CASSQLSGALNEQFF; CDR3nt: TGTGCCAGCAGTCAGCTTTCCGGGGCACTCAATGAGCAGTTCTTC
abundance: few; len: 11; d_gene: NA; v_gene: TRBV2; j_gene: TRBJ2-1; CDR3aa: CASSVGNEQFF; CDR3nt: TGTGCCAGCAGTGTTGGGAATGAGCAGTTCTTC
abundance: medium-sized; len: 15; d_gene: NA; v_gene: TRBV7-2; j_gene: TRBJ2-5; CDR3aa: CASSPGGSHGETQYF; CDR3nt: TGTGCCAGCAGCCCCGGGGGAAGCCACGGAGAGACCCAGTACTTC
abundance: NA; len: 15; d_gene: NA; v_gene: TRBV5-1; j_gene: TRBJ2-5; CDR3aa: CASSQLQAGGETQYF; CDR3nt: TGCGCCAGCAGCCAACTGCAAGCGGGCGGAGAGACCCAGTACTTC
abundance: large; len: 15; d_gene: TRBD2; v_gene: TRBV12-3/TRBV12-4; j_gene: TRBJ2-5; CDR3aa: CASSLSLAGVETQYF; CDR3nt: TGTGCCAGCAGTTTATCCCTAGCGGGGGTGGAGACCCAGTACTTC
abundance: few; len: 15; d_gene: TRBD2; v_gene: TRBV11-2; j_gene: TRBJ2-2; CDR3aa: CASSLSGSMAGELFF; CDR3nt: TGTGCCAGCAGCTTAAGCGGGAGTATGGCCGGGGAGCTGTTTTTT
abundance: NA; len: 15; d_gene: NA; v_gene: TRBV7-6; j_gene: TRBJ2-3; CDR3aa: CASSLQLLGTDTQYF; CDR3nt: TGTGCCAGCAGCTTACAGCTACTGGGCACAGATACGCAGTATTTT
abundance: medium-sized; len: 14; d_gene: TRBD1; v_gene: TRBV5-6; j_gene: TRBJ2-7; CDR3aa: CASSSGTGLYEQYF; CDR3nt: TGTGCCAGCAGCTCCGGGACAGGCCTCTACGAGCAGTACTTC
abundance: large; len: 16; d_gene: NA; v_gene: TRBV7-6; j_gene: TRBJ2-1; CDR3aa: CASSPDSLSSYNEQFF; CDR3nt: TGTGCCAGCAGCCCCGACTCACTGAGCTCCTACAATGAGCAGTTCTTC
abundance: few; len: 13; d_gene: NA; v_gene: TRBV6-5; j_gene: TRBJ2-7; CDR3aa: CASSYSSSYEQYF; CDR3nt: TGTGCCAGCAGTTACTCCAGCTCCTACGAGCAGTACTTC
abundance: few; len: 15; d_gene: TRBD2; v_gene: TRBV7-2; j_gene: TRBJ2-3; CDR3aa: CASTQNTGGAVTQYF; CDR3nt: TGTGCCAGCACCCAGAACACCGGGGGGGCGGTTACGCAGTATTTT
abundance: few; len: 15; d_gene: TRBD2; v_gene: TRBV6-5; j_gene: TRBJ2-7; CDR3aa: CASSLAGGYSYEQYF; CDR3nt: TGTGCCAGCAGCCTAGCGGGAGGATATTCCTACGAGCAGTACTTC
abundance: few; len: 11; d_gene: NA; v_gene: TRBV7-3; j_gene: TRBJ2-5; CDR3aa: CASSPQETQYF; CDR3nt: TGTGCCAGCAGTCCTCAAGAGACCCAGTACTTC
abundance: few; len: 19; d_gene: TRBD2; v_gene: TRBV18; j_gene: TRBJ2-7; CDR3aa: CASSPRVLGLAGAYYEQYF; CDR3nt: TGTGCCAGCTCACCACGGGTTCTCGGACTAGCGGGAGCGTACTACGAGCAGTACTTC
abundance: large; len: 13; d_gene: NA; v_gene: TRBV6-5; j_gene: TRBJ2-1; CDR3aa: CASRFGPANEQFF; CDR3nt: TGTGCCAGCAGATTCGGGCCTGCCAATGAGCAGTTCTTC
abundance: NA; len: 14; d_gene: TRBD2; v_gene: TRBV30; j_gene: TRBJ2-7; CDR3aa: CAWSPGTSGYEQYF; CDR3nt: TGTGCCTGGAGTCCAGGGACTAGCGGCTACGAGCAGTACTTC
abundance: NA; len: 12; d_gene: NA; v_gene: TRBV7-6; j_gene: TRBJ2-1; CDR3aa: CASSFLGNEQFF; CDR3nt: TGTGCCAGCAGTTTCTTGGGGAATGAGCAGTTCTTC
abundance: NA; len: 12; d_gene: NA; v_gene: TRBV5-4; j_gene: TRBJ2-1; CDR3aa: CASSLASNEQFF; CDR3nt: TGTGCCAGCAGCTTGGCCTCCAATGAGCAGTTCTTC
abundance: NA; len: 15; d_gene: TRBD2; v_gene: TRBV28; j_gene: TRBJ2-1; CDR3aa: CASSSLAGGSEEQFF; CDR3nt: TGTGCCAGCAGTTCACTAGCGGGGGGCAGTGAGGAGCAGTTCTTC
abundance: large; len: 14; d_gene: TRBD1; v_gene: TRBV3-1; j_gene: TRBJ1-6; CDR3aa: CASSQGTGGSPLHF; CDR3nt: TGTGCCAGCAGCCAAGGGACAGGGGGTTCACCCCTCCACTTT
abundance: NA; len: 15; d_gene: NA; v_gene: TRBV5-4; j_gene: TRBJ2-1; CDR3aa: CASSYQPRFRSSQFF; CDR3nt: TGTGCCAGCAGCTATCAGCCCCGGTTTCGATCTTCGCAGTTCTTC
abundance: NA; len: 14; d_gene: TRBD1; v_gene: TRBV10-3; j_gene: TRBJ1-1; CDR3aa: CAISEPTGVREAFF; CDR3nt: TGTGCCATCAGTGAGCCAACAGGGGTTAGGGAAGCTTTCTTT
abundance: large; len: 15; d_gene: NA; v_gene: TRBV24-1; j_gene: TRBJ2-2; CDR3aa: CATSDQRDITGELFF; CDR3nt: TGTGCCACCAGTGACCAGAGAGACATCACCGGGGAGCTGTTTTTT
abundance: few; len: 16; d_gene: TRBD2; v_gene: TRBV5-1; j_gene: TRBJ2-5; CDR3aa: CASSTRLAGGQETQYF; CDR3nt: TGCGCCAGCAGCACAAGACTAGCGGGAGGGCAAGAGACCCAGTACTTC
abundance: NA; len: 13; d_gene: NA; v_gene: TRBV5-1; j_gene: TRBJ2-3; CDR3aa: CASSLLSTDTQYF; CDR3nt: TGCGCCAGCAGCTTGTTGTCCACAGATACGCAGTATTTT
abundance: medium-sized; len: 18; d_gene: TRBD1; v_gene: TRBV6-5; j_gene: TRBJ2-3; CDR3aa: CASSYSPPAQGARDTQYF; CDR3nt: TGTGCCAGCAGTTACTCCCCCCCTGCGCAGGGGGCACGGGATACGCAGTATTTT
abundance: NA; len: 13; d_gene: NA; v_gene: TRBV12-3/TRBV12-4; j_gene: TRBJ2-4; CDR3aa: CASLLRGKNIQYF; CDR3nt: TGTGCCAGCCTACTTCGGGGTAAAAACATTCAGTACTTC
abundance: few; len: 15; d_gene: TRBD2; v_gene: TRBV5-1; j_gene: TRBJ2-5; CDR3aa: CASSVRAGGAQTQYF; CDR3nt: TGCGCCAGCAGCGTGAGAGCGGGGGGAGCTCAGACCCAGTACTTC
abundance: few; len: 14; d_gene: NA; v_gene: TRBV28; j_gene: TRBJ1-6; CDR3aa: CASSLDRSNSPLHF; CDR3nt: TGTGCCAGCAGTTTGGACAGATCAAATTCACCCCTCCACTTT
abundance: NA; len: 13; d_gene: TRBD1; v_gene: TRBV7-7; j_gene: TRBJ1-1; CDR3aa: CASSPNPTGVAFF; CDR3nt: TGTGCTAGCAGCCCCAACCCGACAGGGGTGGCTTTCTTT
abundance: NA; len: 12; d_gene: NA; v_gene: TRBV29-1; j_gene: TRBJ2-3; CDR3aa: CSTKFGTDTQYF; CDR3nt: TGCAGCACGAAATTCGGCACAGATACGCAGTATTTT
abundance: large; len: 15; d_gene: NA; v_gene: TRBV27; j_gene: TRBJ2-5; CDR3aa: CASSLLGGVQETQYF; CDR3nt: TGTGCCAGCAGTTTATTGGGCGGGGTCCAAGAGACCCAGTACTTC
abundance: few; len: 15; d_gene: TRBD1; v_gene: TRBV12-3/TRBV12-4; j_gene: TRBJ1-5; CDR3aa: CASSLATGGLRPQHF; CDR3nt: TGTGCCAGCAGTTTAGCGACAGGGGGATTGAGGCCCCAGCATTTT
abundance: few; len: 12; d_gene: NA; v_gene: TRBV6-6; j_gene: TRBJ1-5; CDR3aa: CASSHYKQPQHF; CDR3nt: TGTGCCAGCAGCCACTACAAACAGCCCCAGCATTTT
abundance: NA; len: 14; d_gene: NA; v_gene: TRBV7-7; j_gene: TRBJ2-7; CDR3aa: CASSLRGDTYEQYF; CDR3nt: TGTGCCAGCAGCTTGCGGGGCGACACCTACGAGCAGTACTTC
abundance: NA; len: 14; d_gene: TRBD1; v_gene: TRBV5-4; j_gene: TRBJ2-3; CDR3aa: CASSIQGATDTQYF; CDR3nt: TGTGCCAGCAGCATACAGGGGGCCACAGATACGCAGTATTTT
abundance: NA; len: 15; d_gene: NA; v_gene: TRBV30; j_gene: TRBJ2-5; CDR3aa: CAWSVQRQIQETQYF; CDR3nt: TGTGCCTGGAGTGTACAGAGACAGATACAAGAGACCCAGTACTTC